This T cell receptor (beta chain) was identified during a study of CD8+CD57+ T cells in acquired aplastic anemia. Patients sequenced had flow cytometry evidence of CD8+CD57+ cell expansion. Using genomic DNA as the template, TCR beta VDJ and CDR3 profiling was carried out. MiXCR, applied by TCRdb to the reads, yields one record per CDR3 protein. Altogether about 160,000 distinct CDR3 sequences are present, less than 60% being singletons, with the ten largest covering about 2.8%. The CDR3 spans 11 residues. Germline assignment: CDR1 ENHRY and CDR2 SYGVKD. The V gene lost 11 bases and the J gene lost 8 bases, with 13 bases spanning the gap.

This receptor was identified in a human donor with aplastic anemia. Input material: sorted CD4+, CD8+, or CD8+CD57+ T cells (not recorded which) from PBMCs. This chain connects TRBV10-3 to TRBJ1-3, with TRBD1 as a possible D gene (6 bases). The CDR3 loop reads CAVLGGDTIYF. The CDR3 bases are TGTGCCGTACTAGGGGGGGACACCATATATTTT.